This entry describes one TCR beta chain. The sample belongs to a study of T cell changes during pregnancy in multiple sclerosis. The data were produced by immunoSEQ multiplex PCR, yet TCRdb's version contains in-frame clones alone and is incomplete. The sample holds 25,000 to 30,000 clones, more than 70% seen once. The ends were cut back, 9 bases at V and 2 bases at J, with 10 bases in the middle. CDR3 length: 12 residues. Germline-derived CDR1 and CDR2 are MNHNS and SASEGT. The clonotype originates from a female donor with multiple sclerosis, enrolled in a pregnancy study. The sample here was CD8+ T cells from peripheral blood mononuclear cells, taken after pregnancy. The gene calls are TRBV6-1 and TRBJ1-1, with unresolved D. CDR3 DNA: TGTGCCAGTACCGGGGATAACACTGAAGCTTTCTTT. As protein: CASTGDNTEAFF.